This entry features one T cell receptor beta chain sequence. The sample comes from a study of T cells in localized non-small cell lung cancer. CDR3 length: 14 residues. Germline loops: CDR1 SEHNR, CDR2 FQNEAQ (reference sequence). Trimming cost V 1 base and J 0 bases, with 6 bases left between them. Clones were read by immunoSEQ multiplex PCR, and TCRdb kept only the in-frame ones, dropping some. The sample lists over 15,000 clones, around 89% occurring once. The source was peripheral blood, collected before any cancer treatment. This receptor was obtained from a male donor aged 60 or over with stage II squamous cell lung carcinoma. The gene calls are TRBV7-9 and TRBJ1-1; D is unclear. In DNA form, the CDR3 reads TGTGCCAGCAGCTTAGAAGCAATGAACACTGAAGCTTTCTTT. This translates into CASSLEAMNTEAFF.